The present TCR beta chain was sequenced within a study of T cell changes during pregnancy in multiple sclerosis. Generated by immunoSEQ multiplex PCR, the TCRdb table keeps only in-frame clones and is missing some. There are 40,000 to 55,000 clones in the sample; approximately 94% occur only once, and approximately 0.4% lies in the top ten. V lost 0 bases to trimming and J lost 4 bases, with 19 bases between them. The CDR3 runs to 18 residues. In germline, CDR1 is SGHAT, CDR2 FQNNGV. The clonotype was recovered from a female donor with multiple sclerosis, enrolled in a pregnancy study. The V call is TRBV11-2, the J call TRBJ2-4; maybe TRBD1 (5 bases). This sample comprised CD4+ T cells from peripheral blood mononuclear cells, obtained before pregnancy. The CDR3 nucleotides read TGTGCCAGCAGCTTAGAATCCCCGCCCAGGGTTACAAAAAACATTCAGTACTTC. Its translation: CASSLESPPRVTKNIQYF.